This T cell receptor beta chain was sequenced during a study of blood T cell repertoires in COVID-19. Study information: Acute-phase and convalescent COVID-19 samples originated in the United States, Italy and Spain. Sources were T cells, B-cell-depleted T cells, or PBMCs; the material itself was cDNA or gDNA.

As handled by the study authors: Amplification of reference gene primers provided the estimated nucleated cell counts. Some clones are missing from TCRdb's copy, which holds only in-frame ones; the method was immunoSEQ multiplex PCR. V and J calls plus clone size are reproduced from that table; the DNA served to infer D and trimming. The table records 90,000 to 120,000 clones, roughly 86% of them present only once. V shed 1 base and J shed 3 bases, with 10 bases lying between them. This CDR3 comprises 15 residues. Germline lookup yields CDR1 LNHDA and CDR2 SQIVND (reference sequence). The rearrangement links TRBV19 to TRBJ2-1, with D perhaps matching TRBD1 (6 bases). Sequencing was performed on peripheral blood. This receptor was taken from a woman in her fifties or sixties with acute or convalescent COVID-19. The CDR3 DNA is TGTGCCAGTAGTATAGGGGACACCGGCTACAATGAGCAGTTCTTC. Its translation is CASSIGDTGYNEQFF.